This entry is about one T cell receptor (beta chain). Its specificity is not known. This record comes from a study of identical twins. Regarding the study as a whole: Conclusions relied on cross-sectional statistical analysis, not following the same donors. Out-of-frame alpha sequences shared by twins showed excess low generation probability.

TCRdb ran MiXCR on the 5' RACE reads and lists one entry per CDR3 protein. This sample has approximately 700,000 distinct CDR3 sequences, with about 20% found just once. The V gene lost 0 bases and the J gene lost 4 bases, with 16 bases spanning the gap. This CDR3 has 16 residues. Looked up from germline, CDR1 is DFQATT and CDR2 is SNEGSKA (reference sequence). These same records also appear under a second study, on T cells expressing NK-cell markers.

Sequencing input: PBMCs. The J gene is TRBJ2-1, the V gene TRBV20-1; D gene unclear. This TCR was sampled from a woman aged 18-29 years in good health. For the CDR3, the DNA is TGCAGTGCTAGAGATCTTAGGAGTGTCAAGTACAATGAGCAGTTCTTC. Its translation: CSARDLRSVKYNEQFF.